This entry lists 30 T cell receptor beta chains sequenced from one sample in a study of T cell repertoires in cytomegalovirus infection. TCRdb ran MiXCR on the reads and lists one entry per CDR3 protein. Of 700,000 to 850,000 distinct CDR3 sequences listed, 32% are singletons. Their antigens remain unidentified. The source material was cultured CD8+ T cells from PBMCs, sampled from culture after CMV antigen stimulation. The receptor source for this set is a human donor in good health (CMV status not recorded). Some clones in this sample may be carry-over from other donors' samples.

This CDR3 reads CASRWRDHTEAFF. CDR3 coding DNA: TGTGCCAGCCGATGGAGGGACCACACTGAAGCTTTCTTT. This chain links TRBV7-9 with TRBJ1-1, with D perhaps matching TRBD1 (5 bases). The CDR3 extends over 13 amino acids. Germline V gives CDR1 SEHNR, CDR2 FQNEAQ (reference sequence). Trimming removed 8 bases from V and 3 bases from J, with 13 bases in between.

This clonotype was detected ten times or more. This chain links TRBV27 with TRBJ1-5, with 8 bases lining up with TRBD1. This CDR3 spans 14 amino acids. Looked up from germline, CDR1 is MNHEY and CDR2 is SMNVEV (reference sequence). V lost 2 bases to trimming and J lost 3 bases; unmatched junction nucleotides: 0. The CDR3 protein is CASSLQGANQPQHF. The DNA of the CDR3 is TGTGCCAGCAGTTTACAGGGGGCCAATCAGCCCCAGCATTTT.

This chain links TRBV6-2 or TRBV6-3 with TRBJ1-5; TRBD1 is a possible D gene (5 bases). The CDR3 is 12 amino acids. The V end lost 8 bases, the J end lost 7 bases, and 12 bases lay between the germline ends. From germline, CDR1 is MNHEY and CDR2 SVGEGT. The CDR3 region is CASDFRDQPQHF. The CDR3 nucleotides are TGTGCCAGCGATTTCAGGGACCAGCCCCAGCATTTT.

The sample holds a few counts of this clonotype. The V call is TRBV19, the J call TRBJ2-5, with 12 nucleotides matching TRBD2. This CDR3 is built from 16 residues. V lost 9 bases to trimming and J lost 5 bases; unmatched junction nucleotides: 13. Germline CDR1 reads LNHDA; CDR2 reads SQIVND (reference sequence). The chain's CDR3 is CASSHSRTSGEETQYF. DNA for the CDR3: TGTGCCAGCAGCCATTCTAGGACTAGCGGGGAGGAGACCCAGTACTTC.

In its sample, this clonotype was seen a few times. This chain uses TRBV6-5 with TRBJ2-6, with D possibly being TRBD1 (5 bases). Germline V CDR1 and CDR2: MNHEY, SVGAGI. V shed 0 bases and J shed 1 base, with 10 bases lying between them. This CDR3 is built from 17 residues. The CDR3 DNA is TGTGCCAGCAGTTACTCGATTCCAGGGTCTGGGGCCAACGTCCTGACTTTC. Protein sequence: CASSYSIPGSGANVLTF.

The gene calls are TRBV4-3 and TRBJ2-6; possible D gene TRBD1, 6 bases. Trimming took off 2 bases at V and 1 base at J, with 9 bases between the two ends. The CDR3 is 16 amino acids. The germline gives CDR1 LGHNA, CDR2 YSLEER. DNA for the CDR3: TGCGCCAGCAGCCAAACACAGGGTTCTGGGGCCAACGTCCTGACTTTC. Encoded protein: CASSQTQGSGANVLTF.

J is TRBJ1-3 and V is TRBV7-2; D remains ambiguous. Looked up from germline, CDR1 is SGHTA and CDR2 is FQGNSA. V lost 1 base to trimming and J lost 3 bases, with 7 bases between them. This CDR3 comprises 14 residues. In DNA form, the CDR3 reads TGTGCCAGCAGCTTAGTACCCAATGGAAACACCATATATTTT. Its translation: CASSLVPNGNTIYF.

The chain is built from TRBV7-6 and TRBJ1-4, with D possibly matching TRBD1 (6 bases). Germline V gene lookup returns CDR1 SGHVS and CDR2 FNYEAQ. Between the trimmed V and J ends, which lost 1 base and 6 bases, there was a span of 12 bases. The CDR3 consists of 15 residues. The CDR3 region is CASSLGGASDEKLFF. CDR3 coding DNA: TGTGCCAGCAGCTTAGGGGGGGCCTCGGATGAAAAACTGTTTTTT.

The rearrangement uses TRBV7-9 and TRBJ1-2, with 11 bases lining up with TRBD1. The germline gives CDR1 SEHNR, CDR2 FQNEAQ (reference sequence). With 2 bases clipped from V and 6 bases from J, the junction kept 17 bases outside the gene matches. This CDR3 has 19 amino acids. For the CDR3, the DNA is TGTGCCAGCAGCTTACCTAAGAGTCGGGACAGGGGGGGCATCGATGGCTACACCTTC. Amino acid sequence: CASSLPKSRDRGGIDGYTF. Combining the CDR3 with reference TRBV7-9 and TRBJ1-2 gives the whole variable domain DTGVSQNPRHKITKRGQNVTFRCDPISEHNRLYWYRQTLGQGPEFLTYFQNEAQLEKSRLLSDRFSAERPKGSFSTLEIQRTEQGDSAMYLCASSLPKSRDRGGIDGYTFGSGTRLTVV.

The chain has TRBV12-3 or TRBV12-4 and TRBJ2-1; TRBD2 matches at 7 bases. After removal of 2 bases from V and 5 bases from J, the junction contained 6 bases not matched to a gene. This CDR3 comprises 15 residues. CDR3 protein: CASSLWGGGDNEQFF. The CDR3 DNA sequence: TGTGCCAGCAGTTTATGGGGGGGAGGGGACAATGAGCAGTTCTTC.

The V and J genes are TRBV7-2 and TRBJ1-2, with D perhaps matching TRBD1 (5 bases). Germline assignment: CDR1 SGHTA and CDR2 FQGNSA. V lost 5 bases and J 8 bases, leaving 18 bases between the germline ends. The CDR3 runs 14 residues. CDR3 in amino acids: CASSPADLKGGYTF. In nucleotides, the CDR3 is TGTGCCAGCAGCCCGGCAGATTTAAAGGGGGGCTACACCTTC.

The chain combines TRBV7-9 with TRBJ2-1; D unclear. V was pared by 5 bases and J by 2 bases, with 13 bases between. CDR1 is SEHNR and CDR2 is FQNEAQ in the germline V gene (reference sequence). The CDR3 has 15 amino acids. The DNA of the CDR3 is TGTGCCAGCAGCCTTAAACAAGCTACCTACAATGAGCAGTTCTTC. It specifies CASSLKQATYNEQFF.

This chain connects TRBV5-4 to TRBJ2-3; TRBD1 matches at 7 bases. J gave up 3 bases and V 4 bases, and 8 bases lay outside the gene matches. Looked up from germline, CDR1 is SGHNT and CDR2 is YYREEE (reference sequence). The length of the CDR3 is 15 residues. The CDR3 sequence is CASSGGQYSTDTQYF. CDR3 bases: TGTGCCAGCAGCGGGGGACAGTATTCGACAGATACGCAGTATTTT.

CDR3 bases: TGTGCCAGCAGTTACTCGGACGAGTACGAGCAGTACGTC. It yields the protein CASSYSDEYEQYV. The genes are TRBV6-2 or TRBV6-3 and TRBJ2-7; D gene unclear. The germline V and J ends were trimmed by 0 bases and 4 bases, with 7 bases remaining between them. Germline V lookup: CDR1 MNHEY, CDR2 SVGEGT. The CDR3 spans 13 residues.

This clonotype was seen ten or more times. The chain is built from TRBV12-3 or TRBV12-4 and TRBJ2-2, with TRBD1 matching over 7 bases. The CDR3 loop spans 20 amino acids. Trimming cost V 6 bases and J 4 bases; bases outside gene matches: 23. CDR3 in DNA: TGTGCCAGCAGCTTTCTGGTTTGGGACAGAGGAGATCAGGGCACCGGGGAGCTGTTTTTT. Protein: CASSFLVWDRGDQGTGELFF.

This clonotype was seen a few times. The V call is TRBV2, the J call TRBJ2-5; TRBD2 matches at 15 bases. The CDR3 totals 15 residues. Germline CDR1 is SNHLY and CDR2 is FYNNEI. The ends lost 6 bases at V and 4 bases at J; junction bases unmatched: 3. The CDR3 spells CASRGLAGGPETQYF. For the CDR3, the DNA is TGTGCCAGCAGGGGACTAGCGGGGGGCCCAGAGACCCAGTACTTC.

Details on this clonotype: A much larger clonotype is one base distant, so this may be a read error. The gene calls are TRBV11-3 and TRBJ1-1; D is uncertain. The CDR3 has 15 amino acids. Germline V lookup: CDR1 SGHNT, CDR2 YENEEA. Trimming shortened V by 1 base and J by 1 base, and 10 bases separated the two germline ends. The CDR3 bases are TGTGCCAGCAGCTTAGTAGACACCCGGAACACTGAAGCTTTCTTT. Amino acid sequence: CASSLVDTRNTEAFF.

The rearrangement joins TRBV27 to TRBJ2-3; 7 bases are a match to TRBD2. The J segment lost 5 bases and the V segment lost 4 bases, leaving 12 bases of the junction unmatched. Germline V gene data show CDR1 as MNHEY and CDR2 as SMNVEV (reference sequence). CDR3 size: 16 residues. CDR3 amino acids: CASSSLRGVRGDTQYF. The CDR3, as DNA: TGTGCCAGCAGTTCCTTACGGGGGGTGAGGGGAGATACGCAGTATTTT.

V and J are TRBV7-8 and TRBJ1-1; no reliable D call. Germline V lookup: CDR1 SGHVS, CDR2 FQNEAQ. Trimming took off 11 bases at V and 1 base at J, with 8 bases between the two ends. The CDR3 contains 11 residues. CDR3 coding DNA: TGTGCCGCAGTGAGGAACACTGAAGCTTTCTTT. It encodes CAAVRNTEAFF.

The genes are TRBV27 and TRBJ1-1, with D maybe TRBD1 (6 bases). The CDR3 runs 14 residues. In germline, CDR1 is MNHEY, CDR2 SMNVEV (reference sequence). Trimming took 4 bases from V and 2 from J, leaving 11 bases between them. CDR3 DNA sequence: TGTGCCAGCAGTTCTGGACAGATAAACACTGAAGCTTTCTTT. The encoded protein is CASSSGQINTEAFF.

This clonotype was seen more than once but under ten times. This chain joins TRBV6-6 and TRBJ1-1, with D perhaps TRBD1 (5 bases). Germline loops: CDR1 MNHNY, CDR2 SVGAGI (reference sequence). The CDR3 runs 14 residues. V was shortened by 2 bases and J by 10 bases, with 17 bases between the two germline ends. CDR3 nucleotide sequence: TGTGCCAGCAGTTACCGCCTGGTGGGGGAAGGAGCTTTCTTT. Translation gives CASSYRLVGEGAFF.

This clonotype occurred a few times. The chain couples TRBV4-1 to TRBJ2-2; tentative D call: TRBD1 (6 bases). The V gene's germline CDR1 is MGHRA and CDR2 YSYEKL. V was trimmed by 1 base and J by 7 bases, leaving 16 bases between them. This CDR3 comprises 16 residues. The CDR3 is CASSQGLTGIYGELFF. The CDR3 DNA follows: TGCGCCAGCAGCCAAGGCCTAACAGGGATTTACGGGGAGCTGTTTTTT.

The rearrangement uses TRBV2 and TRBJ2-1, with 7 positions matching TRBD1. In germline, CDR1 is SNHLY, CDR2 FYNNEI. The CDR3 sequence is 14 residues long. The V and J ends lost 0 bases and 9 bases, in that order; junction bases with no gene match: 5. CDR3 bases: TGTGCCAGCAGTGAAGCAGGGGGCTTGGGTGAGCAGTTCTTC. This gives the protein CASSEAGGLGEQFF.

This clonotype was detected only a few times. The genes are TRBV5-6 and TRBJ1-3; 8 bases map to TRBD1. V trimming: 4 bases; J trimming: 0 bases; junction bases outside the gene matches: 18. Germline-derived CDR1 and CDR2 are SGHDT and YYEEEE. The CDR3 extends over 20 amino acids. The CDR3 nucleotides read TGTGCCAGCAGCCTCTTGCCCGGGACAGGTTCCCTCCTCTCTGGAAACACCATATATTTT. It translates to CASSLLPGTGSLLSGNTIYF.

This clonotype was observed a few times. The genes are TRBV19 and TRBJ2-1, with D possibly matching TRBD2 (6 bases). Trimming cost V 3 bases and J 3 bases, with 12 bases left between them. In germline, CDR1 is LNHDA, CDR2 SQIVND (reference sequence). CDR3 size: 15 residues. The CDR3 region has the DNA TGTGCCAGTAGTATGGTCGGGGGAGACTACAATGAGCAGTTCTTC. Residues: CASSMVGGDYNEQFF.

This chain links TRBV6-1 with TRBJ1-5, with 8 nucleotides matching TRBD1. V gave up 7 bases and J gave up 0 bases; unmatched junction bases: 11. Germline V gene sequence: CDR1 MNHNS, CDR2 SASEGT. This CDR3 is built from 17 residues. In nucleotides, the CDR3 is TGTGCCAGCAACGAATCCCCAGGGGGCGGTAGCAATCAGCCCCAGCATTTT. This codes for CASNESPGGGSNQPQHF.

This clonotype was seen more than once but under ten times. CDR3 sequence: CASGLVPASSGANVLTF. The CDR3, as DNA: TGTGCTAGTGGTTTGGTACCGGCGAGCTCTGGGGCCAACGTCCTGACTTTC. The rearrangement joins TRBV12-5 to TRBJ2-6, with no clear D. V was trimmed by 0 bases and J by 0 bases, leaving 9 bases between them. The germline CDR1 and CDR2 sequences are LGHNT and FRNRAP. The CDR3 spans 17 residues.

The chain joins TRBV6-5 to TRBJ1-5; 9 bases map to TRBD1. The trim removed 6 bases at V and 6 bases at J, leaving 12 bases unmatched. Germline assignment: CDR1 MNHEY and CDR2 SVGAGI. The CDR3 sequence is 16 residues long. The CDR3 spells CASSPADRGIVQPQHF. The CDR3 DNA sequence: TGTGCCAGCAGCCCTGCCGACAGGGGGATCGTTCAGCCCCAGCATTTT.

The DNA for the CDR3 is TGTGCCAGCGACGGGACAGGAGAGGTGGGCACTGAAGCTTTCTTT. Protein product: CASDGTGEVGTEAFF. This rearrangement joins TRBV6-6 to TRBJ1-1; TRBD1 agrees at 8 bases. Germline V gene lookup returns CDR1 MNHNY and CDR2 SVGAGI (reference sequence). This CDR3 spans 15 amino acids. V was pared by 8 bases and J by 4 bases, with 12 bases of the junction left unmatched.

This clonotype was recorded a few times. CDR3 DNA: TGTGCCAGCAGTGATGGGACAGGGAAGAACACTGAAGCTTTCTTT. This sequence encodes CASSDGTGKNTEAFF. V is TRBV6-1 and J is TRBJ1-1; the match to TRBD1 covers 9 bases. The CDR3 covers 15 residues. Per germline, CDR1 MNHNS and CDR2 SASEGT. Trimming at V came to 3 bases and at J to 1 base, leaving 3 bases not matched to a gene.